This entry lists 23 T cell receptor beta chains sequenced from one sample in a study of somatic mutations in cytotoxic T cells in rheumatoid arthritis. TCRdb's copy holds only in-frame clones and misses some; the assay was immunoSEQ multiplex PCR. The table shows about 19,000 clones, with about 85% occurring only once. Source material: CD8+ T cells sorted from blood. The receptors originated from a woman in her thirties or forties with rheumatoid arthritis.

The rearrangement links TRBV6-4 to TRBJ1-2; 9 bases agree with TRBD1. Trimming removed 0 bases from V and 4 bases from J; junction bases left unmatched: 6. In germline, CDR1 is MRHNA, CDR2 SNTAGT. This CDR3 contains 16 residues. CDR3 loop: CASSDSPGQGLYGYTF. CDR3 DNA sequence: TGTGCCAGCAGTGACTCTCCGGGACAGGGCCTCTATGGCTACACCTTC.

The CDR3 nucleotides are TGTGCCAGCAGCCAACTAGCAAGCGAGCAGTACTTC. It yields the protein CASSQLASEQYF. V gene TRBV4-2 combines with J gene TRBJ2-7, with D maybe TRBD2 (5 bases). The CDR3 runs 12 residues. Germline assignment: CDR1 LGHNA and CDR2 YNFKEQ. Trimming pared 2 bases from V and 6 bases from J, leaving 8 bases between.

This chain links TRBV7-9 with TRBJ2-3; 9 nucleotides align to TRBD2. The J segment lost 4 bases and the V segment lost 1 base, leaving 3 bases of the junction unmatched. CDR1 is SEHNR and CDR2 is FQNEAQ in the germline V gene (reference sequence). This CDR3 comprises 15 residues. CDR3 in amino acids: CASSLGAGGADTQYF. In nucleotides, the CDR3 is TGTGCCAGCAGCTTAGGGGCGGGAGGGGCAGATACGCAGTATTTT.

The chain carries TRBV6-5 and TRBJ1-3; no definite D call. V was clipped by 7 bases and J by 0 bases, with 10 bases between them. Germline-derived CDR1 and CDR2 are MNHEY and SVGAGI. This CDR3 spans 14 amino acids. The CDR3 nucleotides read TGTGCCAGCAAAGTCTTTAGCTCTGGAAACACCATATATTTT. As protein: CASKVFSSGNTIYF.

This clone was detected a few times. CDR3 amino acids: CAWRPSFRDRVIYTIYF. CDR3 sequence (DNA): TGTGCCTGGAGGCCAAGCTTCCGGGACAGGGTTATATACACCATATATTTT. The chain employs TRBV30 and TRBJ1-3; 9 bases are shared with TRBD1. V was clipped by 3 bases and J by 8 bases; unmatched bases: 17. Germline V gene sequence: CDR1 GTSNPN, CDR2 SVGIG (reference sequence). CDR3 length: 17 residues.

This chain joins TRBV19 and TRBJ1-4, with 8 bases aligning to TRBD1. Germline assignment: CDR1 LNHDA and CDR2 SQIVND (reference sequence). Losses at the gene ends were 9 bases for V and 11 bases for J; bases not matched to a gene: 11. The CDR3 has 13 amino acids. The CDR3 sequence: CASSRDRNGKLFF. In DNA, the CDR3 is TGTGCCAGCTCCCGGGACAGGAATGGGAAACTGTTTTTT.

Within the sample, this clone is large (0.1 to 1%). V and J are TRBV6-6 and TRBJ2-7; TRBD2 might be the D (6 bases). This CDR3 region has 14 residues. V dropped 5 bases and J dropped 3 bases, with 14 bases sitting between them. Germline-derived CDR1 and CDR2 are MNHNY and SVGAGI (reference sequence). The CDR3 reads CASSALAPNYEQYF. Here the CDR3 DNA reads TGTGCCAGCAGTGCGCTAGCGCCGAACTACGAGCAGTACTTC.

The chain has TRBV9 and TRBJ2-5; D may be TRBD2 (5 bases). Trimming shortened V by 6 bases and J by 5 bases, and 14 bases separated the two germline ends. Germline V lookup: CDR1 SGDLS, CDR2 YYNGEE. The CDR3 contains 13 residues. The CDR3 protein is CASTPRPGETQYF. For the CDR3, the DNA is TGTGCCAGCACCCCAAGGCCGGGGGAGACCCAGTACTTC.

This rearrangement joins TRBV5-6 to TRBJ1-2; D call uncertain. The CDR3 contains 15 residues. Trimming shortened V by 4 bases and J by 4 bases, and 17 bases separated the two germline ends. Germline-derived CDR1 and CDR2 are SGHDT and YYEEEE. The CDR3 spells CASSPYGGGLYGYTF. The CDR3 bases are TGTGCCAGCAGCCCCTATGGAGGCGGCCTCTATGGCTACACCTTC.

The J gene is TRBJ2-1, the V gene TRBV11-3; 7 bases match TRBD1. The V and J ends lost 5 bases and 8 bases, in that order; junction bases with no gene match: 6. This CDR3 contains 13 residues. CDR1 and CDR2 (germline): SGHNT, YENEEA. The CDR3 sequence is CASSPDREDEQFF. CDR3 nucleotides: TGTGCCAGCAGCCCTGACAGGGAAGATGAGCAGTTCTTC.

This clone was observed once. CDR3 coding DNA: TGTGCCAGCAGCTCTCCGGGACAGGGGGGGCAAAAACTGTTTTTT. It yields the protein CASSSPGQGGQKLFF. This chain connects TRBV7-9 to TRBJ1-4; TRBD1 matches 11 bases. Germline CDR1 reads SEHNR; CDR2 reads FQNEAQ (reference sequence). V dropped 4 bases and J dropped 9; count of bases not matched to a gene: 7. The CDR3 has 15 residues.

V and J are TRBV5-5 and TRBJ1-5, with unresolved D. Trimming took off 4 bases at V and 1 base at J, with 12 bases between the two ends. Germline assignment: CDR1 SGHKS and CDR2 YYEKEE (reference sequence). The CDR3 has 15 amino acids. CDR3 loop: CASSPEGWSNQPQHF. The CDR3, as DNA: TGTGCCAGCAGCCCAGAGGGATGGAGCAATCAGCCCCAGCATTTT.

This clone was counted a few times. The chain links TRBV6-4 to TRBJ1-5; weak D call: TRBD1 (6 bases). The V gene's germline CDR1 is MRHNA and CDR2 SNTAGT. V was shortened by 0 bases and J by 8 bases, with 17 bases between the two germline ends. This CDR3 is 16 amino acids long. The DNA for the CDR3 is TGTGCCAGCAGTGACTCGACAGGCGACGGGACCAAGCCCCAGCATTTT. As protein: CASSDSTGDGTKPQHF.

The rearrangement links TRBV2 to TRBJ2-7; D possibly corresponds to TRBD2 (5 bases). V was shortened by 9 bases and J by 0 bases, with 9 bases between the two germline ends. This CDR3 contains 12 residues. CDR1 and CDR2 (germline): SNHLY, FYNNEI. CDR3 nucleotide sequence: TGTGCCAGTCACCGGGACTCCTACGAGCAGTACTTC. Residues: CASHRDSYEQYF. The whole variable domain, remainder taken from reference TRBV2 and TRBJ2-7, is EPEVTQTPSHQVTQMGQEVILRCVPISNHLYFYWYRQILGQKVEFLVSFYNNEISEKSEIFDDQFSVERPDGSNFTLKIRSTKLEDSAMYFCASHRDSYEQYFGPGTRLTVT.

The V and J genes are TRBV30 and TRBJ2-1; a possible D gene is TRBD2 (5 bases). V was pared by 5 bases and J by 7 bases, with 18 bases between. The CDR3 extends over 14 amino acids. The V gene's germline CDR1 is GTSNPN and CDR2 SVGIG (reference sequence). The CDR3 here is CAWCEPATGNEQFF. The CDR3 DNA reads TGTGCCTGGTGCGAGCCAGCCACGGGGAATGAGCAGTTCTTC.

The CDR3 coding sequence is TGTGCCAGCAGCTTGCCTGTAGCGCCATACGAGCAGTACTTC. Its protein is CASSLPVAPYEQYF. The chain employs TRBV5-6 and TRBJ2-5, with D possibly TRBD2 on 5 matching bases. The J call is doubtful: the DNA matches TRBJ2-7 better. The CDR3 covers 14 residues. Germline-derived CDR1 and CDR2 are SGHDT and YYEEEE.

This chain links TRBV9 with TRBJ2-1, with TRBD2 identical over 7 bases. CDR3 length: 14 residues. With V trimmed by 1 base and J by 3 bases, 1 base remained unmatched. Germline values: CDR1 SGDLS, CDR2 YYNGEE. In DNA, the CDR3 is TGTGCCAGCAGCGTACGGGACTACTACAATGAGCAGTTCTTC. Translated: CASSVRDYYNEQFF. Variable domain in full (rest from reference TRBV9 and TRBJ2-1): DSGVTQTPKHLITATGQRVTLRCSPRSGDLSVYWYQQSLDQGLQFLIQYYNGEERAKGNILERFSAQQFPDLHSELNLSSLELGDSALYFCASSVRDYYNEQFFGPGTRLTVL.

The chain recombines TRBV21-1 with TRBJ1-5. TRBV21-1 is annotated as a pseudogene. The length of the CDR3 is 14 residues. The CDR3 loop reads CASSKRDLWQPQHF. The DNA for the CDR3 is TGTGCCAGCAGCAAGAGGGACTTGTGGCAGCCCCAGCATTTT.

The chain carries TRBV7-6 and TRBJ2-7, with D maybe TRBD1 (5 bases). Trimming pared 0 bases from V and 5 bases from J, leaving 14 bases between. In germline, CDR1 is SGHVS, CDR2 FNYEAQ. The CDR3 sequence is 15 residues long. This CDR3 is CASSLAAGPSNEQYF. As DNA, the CDR3 is TGTGCCAGCAGCTTAGCGGCAGGGCCGTCTAACGAGCAGTACTTC.

The J gene is TRBJ2-5, the V gene TRBV19, with unresolved D. The germline V gene has CDR1 LNHDA and CDR2 SQIVND (reference sequence). The V and J ends lost 6 bases and 5 bases respectively, with 10 bases between them. The CDR3 has 12 residues. The CDR3 is CASSVREETQYF. DNA for the CDR3: TGTGCCAGTAGCGTAAGAGAGGAGACCCAGTACTTC.

The J gene is TRBJ2-1, the V gene TRBV19, with TRBD2 matching 9 bases. Per germline, CDR1 LNHDA and CDR2 SQIVND (reference sequence). The CDR3 loop spans 17 amino acids. The junction had 4 bases not matched to a gene; V was cut back by 0 bases and J by 1 base. In nucleotides, the CDR3 is TGTGCCAGTAGTATAGAACCTAGCGGGGAATCCTACAATGAGCAGTTCTTC. It is translated as CASSIEPSGESYNEQFF.

The rearrangement links TRBV6-5 to TRBJ2-3; 9 bases align to TRBD2. The germline CDR1 and CDR2 sequences are MNHEY and SVGAGI. This CDR3 comprises 15 residues. Trimming cost V 8 bases and J 1 base; bases outside gene matches: 7. This CDR3 is CASQAGGGGTDTQYF. DNA for the CDR3: TGTGCCAGCCAGGCGGGGGGGGGCGGCACAGATACGCAGTATTTT.

This CDR3 is CASSLTTSSYNEQFF. DNA of the CDR3: TGTGCCAGCAGTTTAACGACTAGCTCCTACAATGAGCAGTTCTTC. The chain recombines TRBV27 with TRBJ2-1; perhaps TRBD2 as D (6 bases). Per germline, CDR1 MNHEY and CDR2 SMNVEV (reference sequence). V dropped 2 bases and J dropped 0 bases, with 8 bases sitting between them. The CDR3 is made up of 15 amino acids.